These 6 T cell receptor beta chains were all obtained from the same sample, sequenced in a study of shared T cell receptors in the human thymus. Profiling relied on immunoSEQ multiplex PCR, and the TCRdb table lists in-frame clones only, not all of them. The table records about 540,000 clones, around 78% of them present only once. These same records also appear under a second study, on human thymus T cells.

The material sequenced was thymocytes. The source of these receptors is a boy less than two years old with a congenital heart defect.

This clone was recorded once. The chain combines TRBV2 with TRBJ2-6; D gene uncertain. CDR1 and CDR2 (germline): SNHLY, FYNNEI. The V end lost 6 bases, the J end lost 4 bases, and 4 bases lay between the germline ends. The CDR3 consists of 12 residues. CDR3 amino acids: CASREGANVLTF. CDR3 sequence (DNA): TGTGCCAGCAGAGAGGGGGCCAACGTCCTGACTTTC. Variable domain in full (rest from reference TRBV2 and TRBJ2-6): EPEVTQTPSHQVTQMGQEVILRCVPISNHLYFYWYRQILGQKVEFLVSFYNNEISEKSEIFDDQFSVERPDGSNFTLKIRSTKLEDSAMYFCASREGANVLTFGAGSRLTVL.

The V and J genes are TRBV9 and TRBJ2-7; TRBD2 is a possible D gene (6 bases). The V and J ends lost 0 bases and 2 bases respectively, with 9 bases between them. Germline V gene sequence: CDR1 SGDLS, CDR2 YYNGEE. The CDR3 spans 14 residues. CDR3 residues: CASSVEASAYEQYF. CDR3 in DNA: TGTGCCAGCAGCGTAGAGGCTAGCGCCTACGAGCAGTACTTC. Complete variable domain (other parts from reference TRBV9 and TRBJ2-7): DSGVTQTPKHLITATGQRVTLRCSPRSGDLSVYWYQQSLDQGLQFLIQYYNGEERAKGNILERFSAQQFPDLHSELNLSSLELGDSALYFCASSVEASAYEQYFGPGTRLTVT.

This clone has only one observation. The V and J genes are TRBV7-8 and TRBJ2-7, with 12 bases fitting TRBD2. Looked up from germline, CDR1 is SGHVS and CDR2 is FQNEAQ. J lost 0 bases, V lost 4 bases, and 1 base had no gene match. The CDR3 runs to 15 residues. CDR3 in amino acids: CASSWGLAGSYEQYF. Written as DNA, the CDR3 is TGTGCCAGCAGCTGGGGACTAGCGGGCTCCTACGAGCAGTACTTC.

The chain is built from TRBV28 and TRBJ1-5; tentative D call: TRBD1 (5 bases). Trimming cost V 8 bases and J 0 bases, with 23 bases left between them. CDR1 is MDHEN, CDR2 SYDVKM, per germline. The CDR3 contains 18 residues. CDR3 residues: CASGHQGGPEDSNQPQHF. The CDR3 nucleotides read TGTGCCAGCGGCCACCAGGGCGGACCTGAAGATAGCAATCAGCCCCAGCATTTT. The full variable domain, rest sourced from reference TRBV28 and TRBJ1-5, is DVKVTQSSRYLVKRTGEKVFLECVQDMDHENMFWYRQDPGLGLRLIYFSYDVKMKEKGDIPEGYSVSREKKERFSLILESASTNQTSMYLCASGHQGGPEDSNQPQHFGDGTRLSIL.

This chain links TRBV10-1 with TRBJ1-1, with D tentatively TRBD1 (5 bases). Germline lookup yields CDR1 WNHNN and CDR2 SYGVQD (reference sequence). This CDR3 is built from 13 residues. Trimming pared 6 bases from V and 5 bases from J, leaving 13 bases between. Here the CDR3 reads CASSLRKGTEAFF. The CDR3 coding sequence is TGCGCCAGCAGCTTACGGAAGGGGACTGAAGCTTTCTTT.

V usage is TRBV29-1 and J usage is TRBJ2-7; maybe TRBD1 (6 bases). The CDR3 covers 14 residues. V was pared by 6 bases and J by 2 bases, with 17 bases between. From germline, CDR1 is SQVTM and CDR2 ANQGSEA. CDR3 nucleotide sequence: TGCAGCGTCCAAACTTCGACAGGCGCCTACGAGCAGTACTTC. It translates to CSVQTSTGAYEQYF.